This is a list of T cell receptor beta chains from one sample in a study of blood T cells in healthy people across ages. TCRdb re-called the 5' RACE reads through MiXCR, storing one row per CDR3 protein. The sample lists 1 million or so distinct CDR3 sequences; under 45% were seen once. Sequenced sample: blood. These receptors came from a woman aged 60-70 years in good health. CDR3s include the opening cysteine and the closing phenylalanine or tryptophan. The D gene is left open where the match is weak. Size is stated for part of the rows, as once, few or many counts, or as a class when the clone is expanded.

TRBV4-1,NA,TRBJ2-5,NA,TGCGCCAGCAGCCAGTTCATGCTACGGGAGACCCAGTACTTC,CASSQFMLRETQYF
TRBV25-1,TRBD2,TRBJ2-5,NA,TGTGCCAGCAGTGAATGGGCTAGCGGGATGGTGGAGACCCAGTACTTC,CASSEWASGMVETQYF
TRBV27,NA,TRBJ2-3,few,TGTGCCAGCAGTCCAACCCACATCCTCACAGATACGCAGTATTTT,CASSPTHILTDTQYF
TRBV7-9,NA,TRBJ1-4,NA,TGTGCCAGCAGCTTAAGGGAAGGGTCGCAGGAAAAACTGTTTTTT,CASSLREGSQEKLFF
TRBV11-2,NA,TRBJ2-5,NA,TGTGCCAGCAGCTTAGATCTACCGAGTTTAAAAGAGACCCAGTACTTC,CASSLDLPSLKETQYF
TRBV13,NA,TRBJ2-7,many,TGTGCCAGCAGCACCAATATGGGAGACTACGAGCAGTACTTC,CASSTNMGDYEQYF
TRBV27,NA,TRBJ2-7,NA,TGTGCCAGCAGTTTATTACGGGGAGCGAAGCAGTACTTC,CASSLLRGAKQYF
TRBV5-1,TRBD2,TRBJ2-1,NA,TGCGCCAGCAGCTTGTTAGCGGGAAAGAACAATGAGCAGTTCTTC,CASSLLAGKNNEQFF
TRBV4-2,NA,TRBJ2-5,NA,TGTGCCAGCAGCCCCCGACAGGAGGCAAATTCGGGAGAGACCCAGTACTTC,CASSPRQEANSGETQYF
TRBV18,TRBD1,TRBJ2-5,NA,TGTGCCAGCTCACCACCCGGGACAGAGAATTCAGAGACCCAGTACTTC,CASSPPGTENSETQYF
TRBV7-6,NA,TRBJ2-1,few,TGTGCCAGCAGCCCCGAGGGGAGGCCAGGGGATGAGCAGTTCTTC,CASSPEGRPGDEQFF
TRBV6-5,NA,TRBJ2-5,few,TGTGCCAGCAGTTACGCGACACAGGGAAGCGAGACCCAGTACTTC,CASSYATQGSETQYF
TRBV15,NA,TRBJ2-3,NA,TGTGCCACCAGCAGAGTAAGAAGGGGGATGGATACGCAGTATTTT,CATSRVRRGMDTQYF
TRBV12-3/TRBV12-4,TRBD2,TRBJ2-5,NA,TGCGCCAGCAGCACAAGACTAGCGGTACAAGAGACCCAGTACTTC,CASSTRLAVQETQYF
TRBV7-9,NA,TRBJ2-1,NA,TGTGCCAGCAGCCCCACGGCGGGCCCATGGGGCTACAATGAGCAGTTCTTC,CASSPTAGPWGYNEQFF
TRBV2,TRBD2,TRBJ2-1,NA,TGTGCCAGTCTCGGGAGGGGGTACAATGAGCAGTTCTTC,CASLGRGYNEQFF
TRBV11-2,NA,TRBJ2-7,once,TGTGCCAGCACCCAGGCGGCCGGGGAGCGTTACGAGCAGTACTTC,CASTQAAGERYEQYF
TRBV12-3/TRBV12-4,NA,TRBJ2-3,NA,TGTGCCAGCAGTTGCAGCGGAAGAACAGATACGGAATATTTT,CASSCSGRTDTEYF
TRBV20-1,NA,TRBJ2-3,NA,TGCAGTGCACCGACTAGGCGGACGTTAGATACGCAGTATTTT,CSAPTRRTLDTQYF
TRBV5-5,TRBD1,TRBJ1-1,NA,TGTGCCAGCAGCTTGCGCTGGGACAGATCGAACACTGAAGCTTTCTTT,CASSLRWDRSNTEAFF
TRBV6-6,TRBD2,TRBJ2-7,NA,TGTGCCACCGGGAGGGTGATCTACGAGCAGTACTTC,CATGRVIYEQYF
TRBV9,NA,TRBJ1-1,NA,TGTGCCAGCAGCCCATACCCGGGCCTCCTAAGAGCTGAAGCTTTCTTT,CASSPYPGLLRAEAFF
TRBV27,NA,TRBJ2-7,many,TGTGCCAGCGGACAGACCTCCTACGAGCAGTACTTC,CASGQTSYEQYF
TRBV5-5,NA,TRBJ2-7,NA,TGTGCCAGCAGCCCCCAAGTGGGACTCCGCCCCTACGAGCAGTACTTC,CASSPQVGLRPYEQYF
TRBV20-1,TRBD2,TRBJ2-3,few,TGCAGTGCTAGGCCCGGGACTAGTGGGGATACGCAGTATTTT,CSARPGTSGDTQYF
TRBV6-6,TRBD2,TRBJ2-7,NA,TGTGCCAGCAGTTCCGCCTGCGGGAGACACGAGCAGTACTTC,CASSSACGRHEQYF
TRBV30,NA,TRBJ2-3,NA,TGTGCCTGGACCGGAGGGCCTCCTACGCAGTATTTT,CAWTGGPPTQYF
TRBV12-3/TRBV12-4,TRBD1,TRBJ1-4,few,TGTGCCAGCAGACCGACAGGGTCTACGGGAAAACTGTTTTTT,CASRPTGSTGKLFF
TRBV28,NA,TRBJ2-7,NA,TGTACCAGCAGTTCCCCCTTGGGGGGAACCCGAGCCCAGTACTTC,CTSSSPLGGTRAQYF
TRBV3-1,TRBD2,TRBJ2-7,NA,TGTGCCAGCAGCCCGACGGGACTAAGCTCCTACGAGCAGTACTTC,CASSPTGLSSYEQYF
TRBV29-1,NA,TRBJ2-1,NA,TGCAGCGCCAGGGAGACGGGTGAGCAGTTCTTC,CSARETGEQFF
TRBV7-8,TRBD1,TRBJ1-2,few,TGTGCCAGCAGCTTACCCCGACAGGGCTATGGCTACACCTTC,CASSLPRQGYGYTF
TRBV12-3/TRBV12-4,NA,TRBJ1-5,NA,TGTGCCAGCAGTTCCCGGACAGAGTGGAGGAATCAGCCCCAGCATTTT,CASSSRTEWRNQPQHF
TRBV25-1,NA,TRBJ1-5,few,TGTGCCAGCCCATCCCGGCAGCCCCAGCATTTT,CASPSRQPQHF
TRBV6-1,NA,TRBJ2-3,NA,TGTGCCAGCAGGTGGAGCGGCGCGGGCCCAGATACGCAGTATTTT,CASRWSGAGPDTQYF
TRBV2,TRBD2,TRBJ2-1,few,TGTGCCAGCAGTCTCTCTAGCGGGAGGGTAACAGGGGAGCAGTTCTTC,CASSLSSGRVTGEQFF
TRBV11-1,NA,TRBJ2-5,NA,TGTGCCAGCAGCGCTACGACTAGTCCCGGGGAGCAGTACTTC,CASSATTSPGEQYF
TRBV5-1,NA,TRBJ2-7,few,TGCGCCAGCAGCTTCTCGGGTGTCTACGAGCAGTACTTC,CASSFSGVYEQYF
TRBV15,TRBD1,TRBJ2-3,NA,TGTGCCACCAGTTGGGGACAGGGGGCGCGGACAGATACGCAGTATTTT,CATSWGQGARTDTQYF
TRBV29-1,NA,TRBJ2-7,NA,TGCAGCGTTCATTTTACGGGGATCTCCTACGAGCAGTACTTC,CSVHFTGISYEQYF
TRBV6-5,NA,TRBJ1-5,NA,TGTGCCAGCAGTTCACAGGGTTCGCGGCAGCCCCAGCATTTT,CASSSQGSRQPQHF
TRBV7-9,NA,TRBJ2-5,NA,TGTGCCAGCTCCCCCCTCCGGGCTATACAAGAGACCCAGTACTTC,CASSPLRAIQETQYF
TRBV12-3/TRBV12-4,NA,TRBJ2-7,few,TGTGCCAGCAGCCAAGGGTCCGGAGGGGAGCAGTACTTC,CASSQGSGGEQYF
TRBV12-3/TRBV12-4,NA,TRBJ2-3,NA,TGTGCCAGCAGTGGACCGGGCAGGGTTACGCAGTATTTT,CASSGPGRVTQYF
TRBV3-1,TRBD2,TRBJ2-7,NA,TGTGCCAGCAGCCAAGACCTAGCGGGAGTCTACGACGAGCAGTACTTC,CASSQDLAGVYDEQYF
TRBV10-3,NA,TRBJ2-1,NA,TGTGCCATCAGTGAGTCCGTCTCCCCCACGAGGTCCTACAATGAGCAGTTCTTC,CAISESVSPTRSYNEQFF
TRBV5-1,NA,TRBJ2-7,NA,TGCGCCAGTTACACTTCAGGAGGCTCCTACAATGAGCAGTACTTC,CASYTSGGSYNEQYF
TRBV5-1,TRBD2,TRBJ2-1,NA,TGCGCCAGCAGCCGAGCGACTAGCGGCTACAATGAGCAGTTCTTC,CASSRATSGYNEQFF
TRBV5-1,NA,TRBJ2-7,NA,TGCGCCAGCAGCTTGGGGGTGAGTCGCGAGCAGTACTTC,CASSLGVSREQYF
TRBV7-2,NA,TRBJ2-5,few,TGTGCCAGCAGCCCGGATGGTTGGGGGTCGAAAGAGACCCAGTACTTC,CASSPDGWGSKETQYF
TRBV5-5,NA,TRBJ2-7,NA,TGTGCCAGCAGCTTCCTGGGGGGGGCTAACTACGAGCAGTACTTC,CASSFLGGANYEQYF
TRBV24-1,TRBD1,TRBJ2-1,NA,TGTGCCACCAGTCGAGGGTCAGGGGGCTGGGATGAGCAGTTCTTC,CATSRGSGGWDEQFF